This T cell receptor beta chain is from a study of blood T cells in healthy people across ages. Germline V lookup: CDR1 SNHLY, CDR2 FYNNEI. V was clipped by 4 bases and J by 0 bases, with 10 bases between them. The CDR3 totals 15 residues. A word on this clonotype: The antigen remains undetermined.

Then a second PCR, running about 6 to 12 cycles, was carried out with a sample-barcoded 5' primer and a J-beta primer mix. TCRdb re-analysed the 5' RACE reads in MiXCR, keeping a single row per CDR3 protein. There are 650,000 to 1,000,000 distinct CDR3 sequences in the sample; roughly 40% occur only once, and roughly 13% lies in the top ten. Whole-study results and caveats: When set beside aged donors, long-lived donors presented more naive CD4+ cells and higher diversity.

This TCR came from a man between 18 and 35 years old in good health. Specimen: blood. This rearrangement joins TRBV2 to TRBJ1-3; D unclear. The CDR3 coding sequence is TGTGCCAGCAGTGTAAGCGGGGACTCTGGAAACACCATATATTTT. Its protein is CASSVSGDSGNTIYF.